This T cell receptor beta chain was recovered during a study of shared clonotypes between healthy human individuals. Points from the study as a whole: Naive CD4 clonotype sharing across several donors was 4% to 5%. Rarefaction showed that sequencing of sorted subsets was incomplete (despite large depth). The researchers took only blood, and tissue repertoires probably look different.

With regard to this clone: Its target is not known.

The data were produced by immunoSEQ multiplex PCR, yet TCRdb's version contains in-frame clones alone and is incomplete. The table has 150,000 to 200,000 clones, over 80% seen once. Germline V gives CDR1 SGHRS, CDR2 YFSETQ. V lost 0 bases and J 4 bases, leaving 11 bases between the germline ends. The CDR3 runs 14 residues. The sample consisted of naive CD4+ T cells sorted from blood. Subset described: CD45RA+ positively selected. The chain couples TRBV5-1 to TRBJ2-7; a possible D gene is TRBD1 (5 bases). The receptor comes from a woman in her 30s in good health. This chain's CDR3 is CASSLGGVSYEQYF. As DNA, the CDR3 is TGCGCCAGCAGCTTGGGGGGCGTCTCATACGAGCAGTACTTC.